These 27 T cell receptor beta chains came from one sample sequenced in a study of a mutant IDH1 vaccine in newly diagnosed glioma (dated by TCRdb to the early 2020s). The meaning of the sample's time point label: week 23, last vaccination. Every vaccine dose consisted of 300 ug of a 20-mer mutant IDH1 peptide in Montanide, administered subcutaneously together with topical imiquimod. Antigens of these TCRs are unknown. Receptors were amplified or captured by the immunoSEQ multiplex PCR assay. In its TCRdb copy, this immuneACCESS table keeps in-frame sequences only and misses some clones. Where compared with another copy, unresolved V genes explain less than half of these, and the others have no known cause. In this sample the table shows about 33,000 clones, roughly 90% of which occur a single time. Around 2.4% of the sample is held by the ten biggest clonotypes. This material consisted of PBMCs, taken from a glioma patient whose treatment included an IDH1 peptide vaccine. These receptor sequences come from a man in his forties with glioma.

Here the CDR3 DNA reads TGTGCCAGCAGCTTAACTCCCATGGTCGGAACTAATGAAAAACTGTTTTTT. This translates into CASSLTPMVGTNEKLFF. The chain uses TRBV11-2 and TRBJ1-4, with unresolved D. The CDR3 is 17 amino acids. The V gene lost 2 bases and the J gene lost 1 base, with 14 bases spanning the gap. Germline CDR1 and CDR2: SGHAT and FQNNGV. Filled out from reference TRBV11-2 and TRBJ1-4, the complete variable domain reads EAGVAQSPRYKIIEKRQSVAFWCNPISGHATLYWYQQILGQGPKLLIQFQNNGVVDDSQLPKDRFSAERLKGVDSTLKIQPAKLEDSAVYLCASSLTPMVGTNEKLFFGSGTQLSVL.

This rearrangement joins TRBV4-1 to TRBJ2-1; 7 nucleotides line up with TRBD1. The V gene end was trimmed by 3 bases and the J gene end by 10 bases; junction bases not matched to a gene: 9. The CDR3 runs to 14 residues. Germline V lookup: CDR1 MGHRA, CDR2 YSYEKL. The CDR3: CASSHIQGRQEQFF. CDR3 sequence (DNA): TGCGCCAGCAGCCACATACAGGGGCGCCAGGAGCAGTTCTTC.

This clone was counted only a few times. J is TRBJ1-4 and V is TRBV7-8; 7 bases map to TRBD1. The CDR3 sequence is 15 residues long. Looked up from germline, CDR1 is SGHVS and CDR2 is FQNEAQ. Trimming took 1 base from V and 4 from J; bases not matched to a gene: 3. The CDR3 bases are TGTGCCAGCAGCTTAGATGCAGGGGGTAATGAAAAACTGTTTTTT. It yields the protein CASSLDAGGNEKLFF.

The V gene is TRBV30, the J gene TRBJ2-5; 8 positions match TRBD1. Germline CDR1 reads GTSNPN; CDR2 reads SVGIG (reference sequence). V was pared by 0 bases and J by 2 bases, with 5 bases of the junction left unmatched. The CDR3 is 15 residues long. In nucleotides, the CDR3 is TGTGCCTGGAGTGTAAAGCGACAGGGGCAAGAGACCCAGTACTTC. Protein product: CAWSVKRQGQETQYF.

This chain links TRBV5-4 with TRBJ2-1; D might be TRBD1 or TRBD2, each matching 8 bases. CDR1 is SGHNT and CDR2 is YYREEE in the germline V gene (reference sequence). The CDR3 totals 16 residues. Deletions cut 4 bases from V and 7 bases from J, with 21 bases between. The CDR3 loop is CASSPRGGQARNEQFF. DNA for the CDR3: TGTGCCAGCAGCCCCCGGGGGGGACAGGCCAGGAATGAGCAGTTCTTC.

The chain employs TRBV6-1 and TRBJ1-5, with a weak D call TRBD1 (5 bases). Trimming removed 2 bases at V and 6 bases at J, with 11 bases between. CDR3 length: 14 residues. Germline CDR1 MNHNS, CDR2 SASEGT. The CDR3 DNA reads TGTGCCAGCAGTGAAATCAGGGCCCCTCAGCCCCAGCATTTT. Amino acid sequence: CASSEIRAPQPQHF.

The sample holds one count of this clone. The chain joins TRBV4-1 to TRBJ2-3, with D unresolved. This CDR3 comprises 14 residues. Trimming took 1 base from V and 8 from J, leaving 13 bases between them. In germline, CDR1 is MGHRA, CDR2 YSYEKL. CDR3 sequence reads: CASSQVYLPSTQYF. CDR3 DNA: TGCGCCAGCAGCCAAGTCTATCTGCCCTCTACGCAGTATTTT.

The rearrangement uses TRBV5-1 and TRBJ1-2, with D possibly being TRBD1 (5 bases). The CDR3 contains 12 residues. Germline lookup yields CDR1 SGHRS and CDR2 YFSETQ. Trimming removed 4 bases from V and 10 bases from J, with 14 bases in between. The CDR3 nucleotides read TGCGCCAGCAGCCTTCAGACAGAGGACTACACCTTC. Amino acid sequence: CASSLQTEDYTF.

The CDR3 loop is CASSVGGSTDTQYF. CDR3 sequence (DNA): TGTGCCAGCAGTGTTGGCGGGAGCACAGATACGCAGTATTTT. J is TRBJ2-3 and V is TRBV2, with D tentatively TRBD2 (5 bases). This CDR3 contains 14 residues. The germline gives CDR1 SNHLY, CDR2 FYNNEI. Between the trimmed V and J ends, which lost 4 bases and 0 bases, there was a span of 8 bases.

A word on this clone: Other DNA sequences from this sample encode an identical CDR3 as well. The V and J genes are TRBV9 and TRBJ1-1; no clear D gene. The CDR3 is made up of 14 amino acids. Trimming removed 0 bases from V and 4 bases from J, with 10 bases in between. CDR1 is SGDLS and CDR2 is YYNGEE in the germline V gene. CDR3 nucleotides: TGTGCCAGCAGCGTAGGCTCGGGAGGCACTGAAGCTTTCTTT. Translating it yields CASSVGSGGTEAFF.

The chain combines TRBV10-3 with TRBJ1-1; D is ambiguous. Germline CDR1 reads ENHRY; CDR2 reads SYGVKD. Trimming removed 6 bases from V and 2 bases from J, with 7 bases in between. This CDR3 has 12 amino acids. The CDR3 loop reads CAIRPSNTEAFF. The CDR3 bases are TGTGCCATCAGGCCGAGTAACACTGAAGCTTTCTTT.

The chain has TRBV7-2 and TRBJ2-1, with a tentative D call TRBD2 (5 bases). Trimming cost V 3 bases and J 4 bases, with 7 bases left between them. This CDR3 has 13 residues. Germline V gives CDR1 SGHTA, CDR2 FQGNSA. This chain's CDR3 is CASSLDLYNEQFF. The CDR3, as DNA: TGTGCCAGCAGCTTGGACTTGTACAATGAGCAGTTCTTC.

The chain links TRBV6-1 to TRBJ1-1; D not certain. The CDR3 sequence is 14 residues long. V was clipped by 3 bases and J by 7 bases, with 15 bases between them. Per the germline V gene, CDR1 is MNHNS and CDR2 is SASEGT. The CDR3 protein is CASSETLGRVEAFF. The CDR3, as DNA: TGTGCCAGCAGTGAGACCCTGGGGAGGGTTGAAGCTTTCTTT.

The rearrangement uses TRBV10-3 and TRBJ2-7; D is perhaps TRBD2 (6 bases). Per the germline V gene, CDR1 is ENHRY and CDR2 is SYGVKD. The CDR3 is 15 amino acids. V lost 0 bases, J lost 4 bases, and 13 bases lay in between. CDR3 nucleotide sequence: TGTGCCATCAGTGAGTCTACTAGCCTAGGATACGAGCAGTACTTC. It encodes CAISESTSLGYEQYF.

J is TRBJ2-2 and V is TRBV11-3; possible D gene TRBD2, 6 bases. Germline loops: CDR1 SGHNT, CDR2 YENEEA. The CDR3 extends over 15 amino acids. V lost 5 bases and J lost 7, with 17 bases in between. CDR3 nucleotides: TGTGCCAGCAGCCCCCGGGCGGGGCAGGGCGGGGAGCTGTTTTTT. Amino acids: CASSPRAGQGGELFF.

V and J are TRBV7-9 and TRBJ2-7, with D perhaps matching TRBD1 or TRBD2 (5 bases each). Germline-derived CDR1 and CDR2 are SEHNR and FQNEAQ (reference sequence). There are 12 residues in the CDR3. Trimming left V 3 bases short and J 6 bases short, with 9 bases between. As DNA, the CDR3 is TGTGCCAGCAGCTTGGGGGTCGGCGAGCAGTACGTC. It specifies CASSLGVGEQYV.

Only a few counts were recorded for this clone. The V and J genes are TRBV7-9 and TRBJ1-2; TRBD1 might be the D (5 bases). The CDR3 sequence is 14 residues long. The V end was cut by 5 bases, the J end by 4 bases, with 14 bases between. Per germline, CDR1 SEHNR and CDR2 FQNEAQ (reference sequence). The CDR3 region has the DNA TGTGCCAGCAGCGCTTCGACAGCCCTCTATGGCTACACCTTC. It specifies CASSASTALYGYTF. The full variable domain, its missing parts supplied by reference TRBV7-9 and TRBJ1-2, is DTGVSQNPRHKITKRGQNVTFRCDPISEHNRLYWYRQTLGQGPEFLTYFQNEAQLEKSRLLSDRFSAERPKGSFSTLEIQRTEQGDSAMYLCASSASTALYGYTFGSGTRLTVV.

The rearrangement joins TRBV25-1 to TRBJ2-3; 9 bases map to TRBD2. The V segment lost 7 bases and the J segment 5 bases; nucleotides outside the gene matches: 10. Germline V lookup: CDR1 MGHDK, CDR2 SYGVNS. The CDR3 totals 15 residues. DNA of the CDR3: TGTGCCAGCACCCGGCGGGAGGGCCGGAAAGATACGCAGTATTTT. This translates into CASTRREGRKDTQYF.

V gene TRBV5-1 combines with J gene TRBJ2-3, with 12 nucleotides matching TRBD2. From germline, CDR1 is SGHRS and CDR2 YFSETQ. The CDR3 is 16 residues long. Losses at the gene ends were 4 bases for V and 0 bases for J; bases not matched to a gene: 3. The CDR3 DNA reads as TGCGCCAGCAGCGTCACTAGCGGGGGGAGCACAGATACGCAGTATTTT. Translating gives CASSVTSGGSTDTQYF.

CDR3 DNA sequence: TGCAGCGTTGAGGCAATATCCTATGGCTACACCTTC. Translated: CSVEAISYGYTF. The chain links TRBV29-1 to TRBJ1-2; D is unclear. V lost 3 bases and J 4 bases, leaving 9 bases between the germline ends. Germline CDR1 and CDR2: SQVTM and ANQGSEA. CDR3 length: 12 amino acids. The whole variable domain, remainder taken from reference TRBV29-1 and TRBJ1-2, is SAVISQKPSRDICQRGTSLTIQCQVDSQVTMMFWYRQQPGQSLTLIATANQGSEATYESGFVIDKFPISRPNLTFSTLTVSNMSPEDSSIYLCSVEAISYGYTFGSGTRLTVV.

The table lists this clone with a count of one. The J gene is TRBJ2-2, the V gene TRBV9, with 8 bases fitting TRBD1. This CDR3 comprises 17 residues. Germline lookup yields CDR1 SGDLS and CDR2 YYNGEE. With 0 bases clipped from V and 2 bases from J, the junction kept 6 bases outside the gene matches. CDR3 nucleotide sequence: TGTGCCAGCAGCGTAGATCCAGGGGGCGATAACACCGGGGAGCTGTTTTTT. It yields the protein CASSVDPGGDNTGELFF.

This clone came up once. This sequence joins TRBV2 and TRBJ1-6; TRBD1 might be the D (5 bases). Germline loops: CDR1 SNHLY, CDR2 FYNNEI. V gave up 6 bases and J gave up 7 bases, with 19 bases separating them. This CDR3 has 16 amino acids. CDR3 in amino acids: CASRAILTVLNSPLHF. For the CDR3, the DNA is TGTGCCAGCAGAGCGATCCTGACAGTTTTAAATTCACCCCTCCACTTT. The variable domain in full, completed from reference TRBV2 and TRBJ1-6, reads EPEVTQTPSHQVTQMGQEVILRCVPISNHLYFYWYRQILGQKVEFLVSFYNNEISEKSEIFDDQFSVERPDGSNFTLKIRSTKLEDSAMYFCASRAILTVLNSPLHFGNGTRLTVT.

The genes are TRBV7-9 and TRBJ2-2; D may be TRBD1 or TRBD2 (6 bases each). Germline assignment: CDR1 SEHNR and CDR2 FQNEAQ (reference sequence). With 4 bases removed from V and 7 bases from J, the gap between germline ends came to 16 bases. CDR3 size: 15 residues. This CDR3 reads CASSWEARGGGELFF. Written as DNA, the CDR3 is TGTGCCAGCAGCTGGGAGGCCAGGGGCGGCGGGGAGCTGTTTTTT.

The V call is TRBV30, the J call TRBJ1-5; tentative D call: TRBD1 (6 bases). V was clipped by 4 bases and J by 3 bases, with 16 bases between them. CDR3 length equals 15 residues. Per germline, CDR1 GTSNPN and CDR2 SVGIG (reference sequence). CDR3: CAWTLGSGANQPQHF. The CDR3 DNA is TGTGCCTGGACCCTAGGGTCAGGGGCCAATCAGCCCCAGCATTTT.

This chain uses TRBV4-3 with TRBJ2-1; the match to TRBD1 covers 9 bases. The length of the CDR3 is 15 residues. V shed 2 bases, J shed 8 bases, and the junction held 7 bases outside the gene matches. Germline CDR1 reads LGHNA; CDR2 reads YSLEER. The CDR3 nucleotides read TGCGCCAGCAGCCAAAAACCGGGACAGGGACATGAGCAGTTCTTC. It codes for CASSQKPGQGHEQFF.

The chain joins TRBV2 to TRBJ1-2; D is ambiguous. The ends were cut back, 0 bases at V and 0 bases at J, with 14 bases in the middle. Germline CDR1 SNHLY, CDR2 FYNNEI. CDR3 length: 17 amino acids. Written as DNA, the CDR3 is TGTGCCAGCAGTGAAGCGTCCGCCCGATCCGCTAACTATGGCTACACCTTC. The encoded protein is CASSEASARSANYGYTF. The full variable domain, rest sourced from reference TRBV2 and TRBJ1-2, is EPEVTQTPSHQVTQMGQEVILRCVPISNHLYFYWYRQILGQKVEFLVSFYNNEISEKSEIFDDQFSVERPDGSNFTLKIRSTKLEDSAMYFCASSEASARSANYGYTFGSGTRLTVV.

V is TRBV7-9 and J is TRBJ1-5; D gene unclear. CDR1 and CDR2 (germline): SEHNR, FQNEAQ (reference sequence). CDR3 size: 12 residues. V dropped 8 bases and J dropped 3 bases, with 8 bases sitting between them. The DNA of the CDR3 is TGTGCCAGCGGAACAGACAATCAGCCCCAGCATTTT. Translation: CASGTDNQPQHF.